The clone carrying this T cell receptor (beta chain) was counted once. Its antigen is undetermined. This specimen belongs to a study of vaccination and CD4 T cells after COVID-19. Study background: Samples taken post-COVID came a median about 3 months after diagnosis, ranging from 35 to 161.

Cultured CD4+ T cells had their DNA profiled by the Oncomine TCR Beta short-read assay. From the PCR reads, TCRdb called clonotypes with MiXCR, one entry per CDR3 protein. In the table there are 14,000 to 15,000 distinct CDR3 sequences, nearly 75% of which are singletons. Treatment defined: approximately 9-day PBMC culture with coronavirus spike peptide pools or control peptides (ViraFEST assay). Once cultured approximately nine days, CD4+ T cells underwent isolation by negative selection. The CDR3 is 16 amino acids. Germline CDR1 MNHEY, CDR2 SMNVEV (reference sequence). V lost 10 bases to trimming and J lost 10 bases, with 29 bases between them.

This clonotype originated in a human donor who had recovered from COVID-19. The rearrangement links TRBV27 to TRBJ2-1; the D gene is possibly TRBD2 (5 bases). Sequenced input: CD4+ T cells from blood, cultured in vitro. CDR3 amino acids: CATQKARGLRVGEQFF. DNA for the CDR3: TGTGCCACCCAGAAGGCTAGAGGGTTGAGAGTTGGGGAGCAGTTCTTC.